This T cell receptor (beta chain) was observed in a study of blood T cells in healthy people across ages. Study-wide findings and caveats: Compared with aged donors, long-lived donors showed fewer expanded clones, suggesting selection.

In the case of this clonotype: Its antigen remains unknown.

CDR1 and CDR2 (germline): SGHRS, YFSETQ. This CDR3 is built from 16 residues. Trimming stripped 4 bases from V and 8 bases from J, with 22 bases between. A J-beta primer mix and a sample-barcoded 5' primer were used in a second PCR of about 6 to 12 cycles. Each of the cDNA molecules was tagged by a template-switch adaptor with 12 random nucleotides. A single record per CDR3 protein comes from TCRdb applying MiXCR to the 5' RACE reads. Of 700,000 to 800,000 distinct CDR3 sequences listed, about 40% are singletons. The study isolated at least 6.5 million PBMCs from each sample. The sample taken for sequencing was blood. This sequence joins TRBV5-1 and TRBJ2-1; no clear D gene. This TCR derives from a woman aged 60 to 75 in good health. CDR3 region: CASSRARSQERDEQFF. CDR3 nucleotide sequence: TGCGCCAGCAGCCGGGCACGTTCCCAGGAAAGGGATGAGCAGTTCTTC.